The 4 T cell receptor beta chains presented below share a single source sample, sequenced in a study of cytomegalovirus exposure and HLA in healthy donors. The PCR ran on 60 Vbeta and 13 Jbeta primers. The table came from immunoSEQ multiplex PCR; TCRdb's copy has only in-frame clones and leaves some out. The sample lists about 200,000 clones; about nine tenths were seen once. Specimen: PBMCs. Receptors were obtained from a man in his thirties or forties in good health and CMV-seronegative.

The CDR3 reads CASSTGTADSTDTQYF. The DNA for the CDR3 is TGTGCCAGTAGTACGGGGACAGCAGATAGCACAGATACGCAGTATTTT. This rearrangement joins TRBV19 to TRBJ2-3, with 7 bases identical to TRBD1. The CDR3 runs to 16 residues. J gave up 0 bases and V 4 bases, and 7 bases lay outside the gene matches. Germline CDR1 and CDR2: LNHDA and SQIVND (reference sequence).

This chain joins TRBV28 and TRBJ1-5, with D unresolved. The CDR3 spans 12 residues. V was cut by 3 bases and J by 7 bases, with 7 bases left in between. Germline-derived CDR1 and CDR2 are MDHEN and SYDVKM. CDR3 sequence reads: CASSFRVQPQHF. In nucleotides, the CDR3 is TGTGCCAGCAGTTTTCGAGTCCAGCCCCAGCATTTT.

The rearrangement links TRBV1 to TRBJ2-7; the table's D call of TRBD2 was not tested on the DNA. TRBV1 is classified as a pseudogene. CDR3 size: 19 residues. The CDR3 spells CTSSLSGDSGGKREYEQYF. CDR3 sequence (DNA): TGCACCAGCAGCCTGTCTGGTGATAGCGGGGGAAAAAGAGAGTACGAGCAGTACTTC.

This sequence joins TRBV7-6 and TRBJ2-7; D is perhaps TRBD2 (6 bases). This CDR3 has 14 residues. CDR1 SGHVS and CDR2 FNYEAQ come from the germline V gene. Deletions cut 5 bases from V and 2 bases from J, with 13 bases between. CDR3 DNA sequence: TGTGCCAGCAGCACAGGACTACCAACCTACGAGCAGTACTTC. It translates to CASSTGLPTYEQYF.